The sequence of this T cell receptor beta chain was determined in a study of T cell responses to AZD1222 COVID-19 vaccine. As concerns this clone: Its antigen remains unknown.

The germline V gene encodes CDR1 KGHSH and CDR2 LQKENI. V lost 6 bases and J 3 bases, leaving 12 bases between the germline ends. This CDR3 has 13 amino acids. Some clones are missing from TCRdb's copy, which holds only in-frame ones; the method was immunoSEQ multiplex PCR. The sample has around 150,000 clones; approximately 94% are singletons. Findings and limits, study-wide: Baseline serostatus was positive in only six AZD1222 recipients.

Here the sequenced sample was peripheral blood, taken 28 days after the second AZD1222 dose. The source is an adult who received the AZD1222 COVID-19 vaccine. The rearrangement uses TRBV18 and TRBJ2-7; D is possibly TRBD2 (6 bases). The CDR3 coding sequence is TGTGCCAGCTCTTCTGTGGAGGGCTACGAGCAGTACTTC. Translated: CASSSVEGYEQYF.